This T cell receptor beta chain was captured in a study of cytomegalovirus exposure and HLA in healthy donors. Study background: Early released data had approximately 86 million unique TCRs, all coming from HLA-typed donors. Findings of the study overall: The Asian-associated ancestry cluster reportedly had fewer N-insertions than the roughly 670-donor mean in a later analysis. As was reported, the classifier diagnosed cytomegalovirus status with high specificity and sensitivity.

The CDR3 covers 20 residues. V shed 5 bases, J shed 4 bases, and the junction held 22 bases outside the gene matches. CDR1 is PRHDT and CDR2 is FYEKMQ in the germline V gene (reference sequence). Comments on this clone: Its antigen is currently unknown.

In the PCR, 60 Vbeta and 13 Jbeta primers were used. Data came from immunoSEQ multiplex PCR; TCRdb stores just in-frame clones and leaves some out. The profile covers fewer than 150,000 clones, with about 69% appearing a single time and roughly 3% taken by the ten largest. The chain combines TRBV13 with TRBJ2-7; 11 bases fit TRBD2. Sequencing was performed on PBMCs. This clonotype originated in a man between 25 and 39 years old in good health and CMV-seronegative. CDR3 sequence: CASSPSGTSGEPKGRYEQYF. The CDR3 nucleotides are TGTGCCAGCAGCCCCAGTGGGACTAGCGGCGAGCCTAAGGGTCGGTACGAGCAGTACTTC.